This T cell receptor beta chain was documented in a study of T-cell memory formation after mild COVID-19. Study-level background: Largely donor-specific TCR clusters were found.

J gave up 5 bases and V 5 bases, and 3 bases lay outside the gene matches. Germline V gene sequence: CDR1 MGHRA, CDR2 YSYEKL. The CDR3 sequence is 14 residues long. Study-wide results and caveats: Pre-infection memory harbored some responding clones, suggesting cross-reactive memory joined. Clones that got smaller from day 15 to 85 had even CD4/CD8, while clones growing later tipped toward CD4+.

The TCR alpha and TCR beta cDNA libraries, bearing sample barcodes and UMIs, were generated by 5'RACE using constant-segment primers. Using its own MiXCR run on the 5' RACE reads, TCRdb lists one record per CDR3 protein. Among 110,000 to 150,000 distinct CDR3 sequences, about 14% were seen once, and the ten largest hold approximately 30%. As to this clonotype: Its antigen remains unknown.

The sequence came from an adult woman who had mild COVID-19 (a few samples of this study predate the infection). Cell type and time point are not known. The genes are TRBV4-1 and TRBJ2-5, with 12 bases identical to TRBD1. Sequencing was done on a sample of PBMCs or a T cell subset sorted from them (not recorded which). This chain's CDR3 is CASSKGQGAETQYF. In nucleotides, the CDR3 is TGCGCCAGCAGCAAGGGACAGGGGGCGGAGACCCAGTACTTC.